Shown below are 16 T cell receptor beta chains from a single sample sequenced in a study of metastatic and nonmetastatic thyroid tumors. Until they underwent thyroid surgery, no patient had received any treatment. TCRdb reassembled clones from the PCR reads with MiXCR. The data contain under 40,000 clones, about a sixth of them singletons. The sequencing input was blood. These receptors all stem from a male donor with papillary thyroid cancer or a benign thyroid nodule (not recorded which). Some clones in this sample may be carry-over from other donors' samples.

Many counts were recorded for this clone. CDR3 amino acids: CASSQGASSYNEQFF. The DNA of the CDR3 is TGTGCCAGCAGCCAAGGGGCTAGCAGTTACAATGAGCAGTTCTTC. The chain is built from TRBV3-1 and TRBJ2-1; perhaps TRBD2 as D (5 bases). V lost 1 base, J lost 4 bases, and 11 bases lay in between. CDR1 is LGHDT and CDR2 is YNNKEL in the germline V gene (reference sequence). CDR3 length: 15 residues.

This clone was picked up many times. The chain couples TRBV2 to TRBJ1-5, with D unclear. Germline CDR1 SNHLY, CDR2 FYNNEI. The CDR3 runs to 12 residues. V was cut by 3 bases and J by 7 bases, with 7 bases left in between. In nucleotides, the CDR3 is TGTGCCAGCAGTGAGAGGGTCCAGCCCCAGCATTTT. Translated, it gives CASSERVQPQHF.

V and J are TRBV4-1 and TRBJ2-3; D ambiguous. CDR3 size: 13 residues. Germline assignment: CDR1 MGHRA and CDR2 YSYEKL. V was shortened by 4 bases and J by 0 bases, with 5 bases between the two germline ends. The CDR3 region is CASSLSSTDTQYF. The CDR3 coding sequence is TGCGCCAGCAGCCTTTCGAGCACAGATACGCAGTATTTT.

The chain is built from TRBV11-1 and TRBJ1-6, with 7 positions matching TRBD1. Germline CDR1 reads SGHAT; CDR2 reads FQDESV (reference sequence). The CDR3 runs to 17 residues. V lost 2 bases, J lost 6 bases, and 10 bases stayed unmatched. CDR3 bases: TGTGCCAGCAGCTTATTTACCGAGGGGGCGGTTAATTCACCCCTCCACTTT. Translating it yields CASSLFTEGAVNSPLHF.

Only a few counts were recorded for this clone. A much larger clone lies one base from this, so it may be a read error. Other DNA sequences in this sample translate to the same CDR3. J is TRBJ2-3 and V is TRBV10-2; a weak D match, TRBD2 (5 bases). The CDR3 length is 14 residues. CDR1 and CDR2 from the germline V gene are WSHSY and SAAADI. V was cut by 4 bases and J by 6 bases, with 14 bases left in between. CDR3 sequence (DNA): TGCGCCAGCAGTGGGGCGGGTGGGCCGGATACGCAGTATTTT. Its translation: CASSGAGGPDTQYF.

In this sample, this clone turned up many times. This sample also contains other DNA sequences that code for the same CDR3. The rearrangement links TRBV9 to TRBJ2-7, with 11 bases matching TRBD2. CDR1 is SGDLS, CDR2 YYNGEE, per germline. V lost 0 bases, J lost 3 bases, and 8 bases stayed unmatched. The CDR3 totals 17 residues. The CDR3 DNA is TGTGCCAGCAGCGTAGCTGGGCTAGCGGGGGGAAACTACGAGCAGTACTTC. Protein sequence: CASSVAGLAGGNYEQYF.

This chain joins TRBV19 and TRBJ1-5; no definite D call. V was clipped by 5 bases and J by 11 bases, with 22 bases between them. Germline V gene sequence: CDR1 LNHDA, CDR2 SQIVND (reference sequence). The CDR3 extends over 15 amino acids. CDR3 nucleotide sequence: TGTGCCAGTAGTGCCGGAAAAGGGAGAGGCAAGACCCAGCATTTT. Translated, it gives CASSAGKGRGKTQHF.

This clone was seen only a few times. J is TRBJ1-4 and V is TRBV10-3, with D unresolved. CDR1 and CDR2 from the germline V gene are ENHRY and SYGVKD. CDR3 length: 13 amino acids. Trimming shortened V by 6 bases and J by 4 bases, and 9 bases separated the two germline ends. The CDR3 protein is CAIRYSVNEKLFF. CDR3 bases: TGTGCCATCAGGTACAGTGTTAATGAAAAACTGTTTTTT.

The rearrangement uses TRBV4-2 and TRBJ2-6; 9 nucleotides agree with TRBD1. Trimming cost V 4 bases and J 2 bases; bases outside gene matches: 15. The CDR3 is 20 residues long. CDR1 is LGHNA and CDR2 is YNFKEQ in the germline V gene. The CDR3 is CASSLRASGTGRPGANVLTF. DNA for the CDR3: TGTGCCAGCAGCCTAAGAGCGTCCGGGACAGGGCGTCCTGGGGCCAACGTCCTGACTTTC.

This clone was observed many times. V is TRBV18 and J is TRBJ2-2, with D maybe TRBD1 (5 bases). The CDR3 is 13 amino acids. Trimming shortened V by 3 bases and J by 6 bases, and 8 bases separated the two germline ends. CDR1 is KGHSH, CDR2 LQKENI, per germline. The CDR3 bases are TGTGCCAGCTCACCCGCAGGGCCCGGGGAGCTGTTTTTT. It encodes CASSPAGPGELFF.

This clone was counted many times. CDR3 sequence (DNA): TGTGCCAGCAGTTATCCGGGGGAGACCCAGTACTTC. Protein product: CASSYPGETQYF. This chain uses TRBV27 with TRBJ2-5, with D perhaps TRBD2 (5 bases). Trimming cost V 4 bases and J 5 bases, with 8 bases left between them. Germline CDR1 reads MNHEY; CDR2 reads SMNVEV (reference sequence). CDR3 length: 12 residues.

This clone appeared many times. This chain joins TRBV10-3 and TRBJ2-1; TRBD2 matches 7 bases. The CDR3 consists of 14 residues. The J segment lost 10 bases and the V segment lost 3 bases, leaving 9 bases of the junction unmatched. Germline V gives CDR1 ENHRY, CDR2 SYGVKD. Written as DNA, the CDR3 is TGTGCCATCAGTGACGGCGGGAGCTTCGGGGAGCAGTTCTTC. Protein sequence: CAISDGGSFGEQFF.

This clone appeared many times. The V gene is TRBV4-2, the J gene TRBJ2-3, with 9 positions matching TRBD1. The CDR3 runs to 17 residues. J lost 0 bases, V lost 2 bases, and 6 bases had no gene match. From germline, CDR1 is LGHNA and CDR2 YNFKEQ. CDR3 region: CASSQTQGAYSTDTQYF. DNA of the CDR3: TGTGCCAGCAGCCAAACACAGGGGGCCTATAGCACAGATACGCAGTATTTT.

This clone was recorded many times. The V and J genes are TRBV10-3 and TRBJ1-2; maybe TRBD1 (6 bases). This CDR3 has 14 amino acids. Trimming cost V 2 bases and J 4 bases, with 11 bases left between them. Per the germline V gene, CDR1 is ENHRY and CDR2 is SYGVKD. The CDR3 coding sequence is TGTGCCATCAGTGAGGAGGGGGAACCCTATGGCTACACCTTC. This sequence encodes CAISEEGEPYGYTF.

This clone has at least ten counts. This chain uses TRBV19 with TRBJ1-1; D remains ambiguous. The V end lost 3 bases, the J end lost 4 bases, and 9 bases lay between the germline ends. This CDR3 is 13 amino acids long. The germline V gene encodes CDR1 LNHDA and CDR2 SQIVND (reference sequence). CDR3 in DNA: TGTGCCAGTAGTATTAAAATCAGCACTGAAGCTTTCTTT. Residues: CASSIKISTEAFF.

Notes on this clone: A read error may account for a junction end that differs from germline. The chain recombines TRBV11-1 with TRBJ1-2; weak D call: TRBD1 (6 bases). This CDR3 is 16 amino acids long. Germline CDR1 and CDR2: SGHAT and FQDESV (reference sequence). CDR3 sequence reads: CASGFRTGGACSGYTF. DNA for the CDR3: TGTGCCAGCGGCTTTCGGACGGGGGGCGCTTGTAGTGGCTACACCTTC.